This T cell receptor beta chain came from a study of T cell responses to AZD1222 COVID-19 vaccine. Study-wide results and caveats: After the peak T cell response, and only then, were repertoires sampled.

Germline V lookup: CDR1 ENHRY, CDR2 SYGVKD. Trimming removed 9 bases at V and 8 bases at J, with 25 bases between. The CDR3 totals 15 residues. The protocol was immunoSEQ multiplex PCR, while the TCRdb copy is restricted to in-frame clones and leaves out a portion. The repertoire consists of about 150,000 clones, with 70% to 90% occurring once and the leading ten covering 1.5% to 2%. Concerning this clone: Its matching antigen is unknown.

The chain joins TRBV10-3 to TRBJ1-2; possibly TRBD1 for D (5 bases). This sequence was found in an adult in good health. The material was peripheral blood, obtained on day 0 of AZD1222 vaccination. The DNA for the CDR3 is TGTGCCATACGTGCCGGGACGGAGTTAGTGTGGGGCTACACCTTC. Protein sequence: CAIRAGTELVWGYTF.